This T cell receptor (beta chain) was captured by sequencing in a study of blood T cells in healthy people across ages. Turning to the study itself: T cells yielded about one barcoded beta molecule per two cells through template switching.

In the case of this clonotype: Its cognate antigen is unknown.

Alongside a J-beta primer mix, a sample-barcoded 5' primer served in a second PCR lasting roughly 6 to 12 cycles. In TCRdb, the 5' RACE reads were re-called with MiXCR into one record per CDR3 protein. The sample contains about 800,000 distinct CDR3 sequences, 58% of which appear only once. Study-wide results and limits: Percentage of naive T cells showed a strong correlation with TCR beta diversity. Older individuals had lower TCR beta diversity per million T cells (the decline was roughly linear).

The CDR3 covers 11 residues. Germline assignment: CDR1 MDHEN and CDR2 SYDVKM. Trimming cost V 6 bases and J 5 bases, with 7 bases left between them. Sample: blood. The chain employs TRBV28 and TRBJ2-5; D gene uncertain. This receptor was taken from a man aged 25 to 45 in good health. CDR3 nucleotides: TGTGCCAGCAGGTCCTGGGAGACCCAGTACTTC. This gives the protein CASRSWETQYF.